These 19 T cell receptor beta chains came from one sample sequenced in a study of blood T cells in healthy people across ages (dated by TCRdb to the mid-2010s). The receptor library was made with 5' RACE. Sequenced using an Illumina HiSeq 2500. The second PCR ran for about 6 to 12 cycles and used a J-beta primer mix along with a sample-barcoded 5' primer. TCRdb's own reprocessing of the public reads used fastp at Q25 and MiXCR and kept productive beta chains. Each entry is one CDR3 protein sequence, shown with its most common DNA and genes. For this sample the table gives about 760,000 distinct CDR3 sequences, of which 20% to 25% were detected only once. 9.4% of the sample lies in the top ten. A further study also used this sample, focusing on T cells of mothers and their children.

The sequenced sample was blood. The receptors originated from a boy younger than 18 in good health.

This clonotype was counted only a few times. J is TRBJ2-1 and V is TRBV28, with 11 bases fitting TRBD2. The CDR3 has 16 amino acids. Germline-derived CDR1 and CDR2 are MDHEN and SYDVKM. V dropped 2 bases and J dropped 8; count of bases not matched to a gene: 8. CDR3 nucleotides: TGTGCCAGCAGTTTACCCGGAACTAGCGGGAGTTATGAGCAGTTCTTC. Its protein product is CASSLPGTSGSYEQFF.

This clonotype was found many times. The chain uses TRBV29-1 and TRBJ2-5; D is uncertain. V lost 6 bases and J lost 5, with 19 bases in between. The length of the CDR3 is 14 residues. Germline CDR1 and CDR2: SQVTM and ANQGSEA. This CDR3 reads CSVSKSWDLETQYF. CDR3 DNA: TGCAGCGTCTCCAAAAGCTGGGATCTGGAGACCCAGTACTTC.

This chain uses TRBV7-9 with TRBJ2-2; perhaps TRBD2 as D (6 bases). The CDR3 spans 14 residues. Germline loops: CDR1 SEHNR, CDR2 FQNEAQ (reference sequence). Trimming removed 5 bases from V and 2 bases from J, with 9 bases in between. The CDR3 spells CASSRGTNTGELFF. The DNA of the CDR3 is TGTGCCAGCAGCCGAGGGACTAACACCGGGGAGCTGTTTTTT.

The chain is built from TRBV11-2 and TRBJ2-7; D is perhaps TRBD1 (6 bases). The CDR3 totals 14 residues. The V gene lost 2 bases and the J gene lost 5 bases, with 13 bases spanning the gap. CDR1 SGHAT and CDR2 FQNNGV come from the germline V gene. CDR3 protein: CASSLQGFPDEQYF. The CDR3 DNA is TGTGCCAGCAGCTTACAGGGGTTTCCGGACGAGCAGTACTTC.

In its sample, this clonotype was seen a few times. The rearrangement links TRBV29-1 to TRBJ1-2; no clear D gene. V gave up 3 bases and J gave up 7 bases, with 6 bases separating them. From germline, CDR1 is SQVTM and CDR2 ANQGSEA. The CDR3 loop spans 10 amino acids. The CDR3 here is CSVDGSGYTF. The DNA for the CDR3 is TGCAGCGTTGATGGCTCTGGCTACACCTTC.

The chain is built from TRBV7-2 and TRBJ2-1; TRBD2 agrees at 9 bases. Germline V gene lookup returns CDR1 SGHTA and CDR2 FQGNSA. Losses at the gene ends were 2 bases for V and 4 bases for J; bases not matched to a gene: 3. This CDR3 comprises 15 residues. The CDR3 bases are TGTGCCAGCAGCTTACCTAGCGGGGATTACAATGAGCAGTTCTTC. Translating gives CASSLPSGDYNEQFF. Based on the CDR3 plus reference TRBV7-2 and TRBJ2-1, the full variable domain is GAGVSQSPSNKVTEKGKDVELRCDPISGHTALYWYRQSLGQGLEFLIYFQGNSAPDKSGLPSDRFSAERTGGSVSTLTIQRTQQEDSAVYLCASSLPSGDYNEQFFGPGTRLTVL.

The chain is built from TRBV20-1 and TRBJ2-3; TRBD2 agrees at 9 bases. The CDR3 is 16 amino acids. V lost 3 bases to trimming and J lost 2 bases; unmatched junction nucleotides: 9. Per germline, CDR1 DFQATT and CDR2 SNEGSKA (reference sequence). The CDR3 bases are TGCAGTGCTAGTCTGCCTAGCGGGATTCTCACAGATACGCAGTATTTT. It specifies CSASLPSGILTDTQYF.

The V call is TRBV9, the J call TRBJ2-5; no clear D gene. Trimming shortened V by 4 bases and J by 5 bases, and 15 bases separated the two germline ends. Germline lookup yields CDR1 SGDLS and CDR2 YYNGEE. The CDR3 consists of 14 residues. The CDR3 loop is CASSPPGTWETQYF. CDR3 bases: TGTGCCAGCAGCCCCCCAGGCACGTGGGAGACCCAGTACTTC.

V is TRBV28 and J is TRBJ2-7, with 10 bases fitting TRBD2. The CDR3 runs to 15 residues. V lost 1 base to trimming and J lost 2 bases; unmatched junction nucleotides: 2. Germline-derived CDR1 and CDR2 are MDHEN and SYDVKM. In nucleotides, the CDR3 is TGTGCCAGCAGTTTATCTAGCGGGAGAACCTACGAGCAGTACTTC. Amino acid sequence: CASSLSSGRTYEQYF.

CDR3 sequence: CASRETSGQETQYF. The CDR3 DNA sequence: TGTGCCAGCAGGGAGACTAGCGGGCAAGAGACCCAGTACTTC. This chain uses TRBV12-3 or TRBV12-4 with TRBJ2-5, with 10 bases fitting TRBD2. V gave up 6 bases and J gave up 2 bases; unmatched junction bases: 3. This CDR3 has 14 residues.

In its sample, this clonotype was seen many times. This CDR3 reads CASSLKGRETQYF. In DNA, the CDR3 is TGTGCCAGCAGCTTAAAAGGGAGAGAGACCCAGTACTTC. The rearrangement uses TRBV12-3 or TRBV12-4 and TRBJ2-5, with a tentative D call TRBD2 (5 bases). There are 13 residues in the CDR3. V lost 6 bases to trimming and J lost 4 bases, with 12 bases between them.

This clonotype was counted only a few times. The CDR3 DNA sequence: TGCAGTATAAGACTAGCGGGAACCTACGAGCAGTACTTC. Its translation is CSIRLAGTYEQYF. This chain uses TRBV20-1 with TRBJ2-7; 11 positions match TRBD2. The J segment lost 2 bases and the V segment lost 8 bases, leaving 5 bases of the junction unmatched. Looked up from germline, CDR1 is DFQATT and CDR2 is SNEGSKA (reference sequence). The CDR3 extends over 13 amino acids.

V usage is TRBV29-1 and J usage is TRBJ2-7; D might be TRBD1 (6 bases). The V gene lost 4 bases and the J gene lost 2 bases, with 9 bases spanning the gap. The CDR3 has 12 amino acids. Looked up from germline, CDR1 is SQVTM and CDR2 is ANQGSEA. The CDR3 DNA follows: TGCAGCGTTGCGGGACACACCTACGAGCAGTACTTC. This gives the protein CSVAGHTYEQYF.

The J gene is TRBJ2-1, the V gene TRBV6-2 or TRBV6-3; D remains ambiguous. Germline values: CDR1 MNHEY, CDR2 SVGEGT. This CDR3 comprises 12 residues. The V end lost 3 bases, the J end lost 10 bases, and 10 bases lay between the germline ends. DNA of the CDR3: TGTGCCAGCAGTTATCCTCTAGGGGAGCAGTTCTTC. Translation: CASSYPLGEQFF.

The V call is TRBV29-1, the J call TRBJ2-7; a weak D match, TRBD2 (5 bases). The DNA end lines up better with TRBJ2-1; the J call may be wrong. Germline CDR1 reads SQVTM; CDR2 reads ANQGSEA. This CDR3 is built from 13 residues. The chain's CDR3 is CSVLGEGYNEQFF. CDR3 DNA: TGCAGCGTTCTCGGGGAAGGATACAATGAGCAGTTCTTC.

The chain combines TRBV27 with TRBJ2-3, with a weak D call TRBD2 (5 bases). Trimming cost V 6 bases and J 12 bases, with 16 bases left between them. Germline assignment: CDR1 MNHEY and CDR2 SMNVEV (reference sequence). The CDR3 extends over 12 amino acids. The CDR3 bases are TGTGCCAGCAGCCAGGACTTGGAGCAACAGTATTTT. Translated: CASSQDLEQQYF.

This chain connects TRBV20-1 to TRBJ2-1, with 9 bases aligning to TRBD2. CDR1 and CDR2 from the germline V gene are DFQATT and SNEGSKA (reference sequence). With 0 bases clipped from V and 9 bases from J, the junction kept 9 bases outside the gene matches. The CDR3 is 15 amino acids. CDR3 DNA sequence: TGCAGTGCTAGAGATCGGGTTAGCGGGGGAACTGAGCAGTTCTTC. This translates into CSARDRVSGGTEQFF.

This chain links TRBV20-1 with TRBJ1-2, with no clear D. Looked up from germline, CDR1 is DFQATT and CDR2 is SNEGSKA (reference sequence). Trimming removed 4 bases at V and 4 bases at J, with 13 bases between. The length of the CDR3 is 13 residues. In DNA form, the CDR3 reads TGCAGTGCTATCCCCCCCCTAATCTATGGCTACACCTTC. This encodes CSAIPPLIYGYTF.

V and J are TRBV12-3 or TRBV12-4 and TRBJ1-2; 8 bases match TRBD1. This CDR3 region has 15 residues. V lost 0 bases to trimming and J lost 8 bases; unmatched junction nucleotides: 8. CDR3 in DNA: TGTGCCAGCAGTTTAGCGCTATTTGACAGGGGAGGCTACACCTTC. Amino acids: CASSLALFDRGGYTF.